This T cell receptor beta chain was captured in a study of blood T cell repertoires in COVID-19 (dated by TCRdb to the early 2020s). Describing the broader study: Samples covering the acute and convalescent phases of COVID-19 were provided by collaborators in the United States, Italy and Spain. The prospective study material was composed of cDNA or gDNA derived from T cells, B-cell-depleted T cells, or PBMCs. Subjects who had been exposed to COVID-19, were actively infected with it, or had recovered from it provided the deeply sampled blood TCRbeta repertoires that made up the dataset. A freely available public database, intended as a resource for researchers studying the immune response to SARS-CoV-2, is where the repertoires were released. The samples were drawn from the first 160 participants of the ongoing ImmuneRACE study and from 950 to 1,500 subjects provided by 6 global collaborators. A de-identified subject ID, COVID-19 status, age in years and sex were almost always included in the sample metadata. Where HLA class I and class II types were available, the types were taken from metadata supplied by the sample provider, not from assay-based typing. Overall study outcomes, separate from this receptor: Clinical and demographic metadata were provided uncurated, with the amount varying by source and participant.

One collaborating source in Seattle enrolled patients during active infection and followed them longitudinally through the course of disease. Each collaborating institution followed its own protocols to collect whole blood in K2EDTA tubes. For TCRbeta analysis, collaborators shipped samples as frozen whole blood, isolated PBMCs, or DNA extracted from either of those sample types. On this clone: It has no known antigen specificity. No much larger clone exists at a distance of one base, and base qualities are not known.

TCRbeta CDR3 regions were amplified from genomic DNA using the immunoSEQ Assay, a bias-controlled multiplex PCR. Turning to the authors' computational methods: Within the assay, amplification of reference gene primers was used to estimate how many nucleated cells each sample contained. To quantify the absolute abundance of each unique TCRbeta CDR3 rearrangement, sequence reads were collapsed and filtered. For each sample, productive Simpson clonality was calculated as the square root of Simpson's diversity index over productive rearrangements. Imported from immuneACCESS, the table was reduced by TCRdb to in-frame sequences with V and J called. These copies leave out some clones; in studies compared against another copy, an unresolved V gene accounts for under half, and the cause of the remainder is not known. V and J calls and clone size are those listed in that table; D and trimming were worked out from the DNA. Within this sample are 150,000 to 200,000 clones, with around 92% of them counted one time only. The ten most abundant clones make up 4.8% of the sample.

Between the V and J ends, shortened by 3 bases and 8 bases respectively, the junction contains 10 bases. For CDR1 and CDR2, the germline V gene (reference sequence) lists LNHDA and SQIVND. There are 12 amino acids in the CDR3, from cysteine to phenylalanine inclusive. Solely the CDR3 DNA is kept, with 36 bases framed from the first base. Recombination joined TRBV19 with TRBJ1-1; possibly the D gene is TRBD1, per 6 matching bases. The sequence was collected from a man younger than 40 with COVID-19, enrolled during active disease. Sequencing input: peripheral blood. The CDR3 corresponds to CASSIFTGEAFF. The nucleotides are TGTGCCAGTAGTATCTTTACAGGGGAAGCTTTCTTT.